This entry concerns a single T cell receptor beta chain. It was by 5' RACE with UMI labels that the TRB cDNA libraries were prepared. TCRdb re-analyzed the 5' RACE reads; it lists each CDR3 protein once, without DNA. This table lists about 58,000 distinct CDR3 sequences. The data belong to a study of CXCR3-negative and CXCR3-positive naive CD8 T cells. This TCR came from a human donor in good health. Some clones in this sample may be carry-over from other donors' samples. The sample was naive CXCR3- CD8+ T cells from blood. Specified subset: CD45RO-CCR7+CD27+CD95- naive CD8+ T cells lacking CXCR3 (TNR3-).

The CDR3 region is CASSRGGQGIHEQYF. The V and J genes are TRBV7-3 and TRBJ2-7; TCRdb's D call, TRBD1, is unchecked because there is no DNA. Germline lookup yields CDR1 SGHTA and CDR2 FQGTGA. This CDR3 spans 15 amino acids.